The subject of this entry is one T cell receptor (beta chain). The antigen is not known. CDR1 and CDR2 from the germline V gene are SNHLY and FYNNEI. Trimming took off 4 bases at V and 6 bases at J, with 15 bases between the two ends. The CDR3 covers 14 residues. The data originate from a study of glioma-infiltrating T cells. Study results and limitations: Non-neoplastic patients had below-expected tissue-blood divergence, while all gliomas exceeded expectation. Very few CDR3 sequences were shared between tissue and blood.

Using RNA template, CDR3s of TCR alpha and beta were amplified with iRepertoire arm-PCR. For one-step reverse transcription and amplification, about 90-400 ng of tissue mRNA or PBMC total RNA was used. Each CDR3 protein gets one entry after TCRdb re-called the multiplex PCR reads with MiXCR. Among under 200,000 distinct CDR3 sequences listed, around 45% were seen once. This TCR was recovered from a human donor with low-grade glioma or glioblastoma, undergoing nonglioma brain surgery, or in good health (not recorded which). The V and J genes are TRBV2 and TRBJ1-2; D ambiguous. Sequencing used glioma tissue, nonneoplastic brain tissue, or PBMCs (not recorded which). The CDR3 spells CASSAGRTGDGYTF. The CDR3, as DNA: TGTGCCAGCAGTGCTGGCCGGACGGGCGATGGCTACACCTTC.